These 26 T cell receptor beta chains share one sample of origin, sequenced in a study of Tregs in tolerant kidney transplant recipients. Generated by immunoSEQ multiplex PCR, the TCRdb table keeps only in-frame clones and is missing some. In all, the sample yields under 55,000 clones. This sample comprised CD4+ T cells from blood, obtained before the transplant. The receptors shown here come from a human donor who received a combined kidney and bone marrow transplant.

About this clone itself: The CDR3 goes on 3 residues after the read ends, and that part is filled in from the germline J gene. The J gene is TRBJ2-3, the V gene TRBV7-8, with D perhaps TRBD2 (6 bases). The CDR3 sequence is 15 residues long. Trimming pared 1 base from V and 6 bases from J, leaving 14 bases between. Looked up from germline, CDR1 is SGHVS and CDR2 is FQNEAQ. The DNA read from the CDR3 is TGTGCCAGCAGCTTAGATGGGCTAGCGATGGATACG. This gives the protein CASSLDGLAMDT. The entire CDR3 sequence reads CASSLDGLAMDTQYF.

Details on this clone: The observed sequence ends 3 residues before the CDR3 terminus, with the missing tail filled in from the germline J gene. This rearrangement joins TRBV7-6 to TRBJ1-2; D may be TRBD1 (5 bases). Germline CDR1 SGHVS, CDR2 FNYEAQ. The CDR3 sequence is 12 residues long. The CDR3 protein is CASSLGTRDYTF. CDR3 DNA (partial): TGTGCCAGCAGCTTGGGGACTCGGGAC.

A note on this clone: The read ends 3 residues before the CDR3 terminus; that terminus is restored from the germline J gene. This chain joins TRBV7-7 and TRBJ2-5; the match to TRBD2 covers 10 bases. The CDR3 consists of 15 residues. The J segment lost 3 bases and the V segment lost 5 bases, leaving 6 bases of the junction unmatched. Per the germline V gene, CDR1 is SSHAT and CDR2 is FNYEAQ (reference sequence). CDR3 bases read: TGTGCCAGCAGCCGGTTACTAGCGGGGAAAGAGACC. Its protein product is CASSRLLAGKET. The full CDR3 protein is CASSRLLAGKETQYF.

Points on this clone: The read terminates 3 residues ahead of where the CDR3 ends, so the germline J gene completes it. V gene TRBV29-1 combines with J gene TRBJ2-7; TRBD1 matches 11 bases. CDR3 length equals 14 residues. V gave up 6 bases and J gave up 5 bases; unmatched junction bases: 9. Per germline, CDR1 SQVTM and CDR2 ANQGSEA. The part of the CDR3 DNA that was read is TGCAGCGTATCCCCTCGGACAGGGGGCGACGAG. Residues: CSVSPRTGGDE. The complete CDR3 sequence is CSVSPRTGGDEQYF.

A remark on this clone: Read sequence stops 3 residues before the CDR3 end, and the germline J gene provides the missing end. The V and J genes are TRBV18 and TRBJ2-3, with D tentatively TRBD2 (5 bases). This CDR3 contains 15 residues. Per germline, CDR1 KGHSH and CDR2 LQKENI. V was trimmed by 6 bases and J by 4 bases, leaving 17 bases between them. The CDR3 loop reads CASSPPLTRADTQYF. CDR3 DNA (partial): TGTGCCAGCTCCCCCCCTTTAACTAGGGCAGATACG.

Notes on this clone: The CDR3 end is not reached by the read, which stops 3 residues before it; the germline J gene fills it in. This chain links TRBV19 with TRBJ2-7, with 7 nucleotides matching TRBD1. V dropped 6 bases and J dropped 5; count of bases not matched to a gene: 7. Germline V CDR1 and CDR2: LNHDA, SQIVND (reference sequence). The CDR3 totals 13 residues. The part of the CDR3 DNA that was read is TGTGCCAGTAGGGGTACCCAGGGGGACGAG. This codes for CASRGTQGDE. The whole CDR3 region reads CASRGTQGDEQYF.

As to this clone: The read ends 3 residues shy of where the CDR3 ends; the end is completed using the germline J gene. This chain joins TRBV2 and TRBJ1-5; 7 bases line up with TRBD1. Trimming took 6 bases from V and 2 from J; bases not matched to a gene: 7. There are 15 residues in the CDR3. Germline CDR1 is SNHLY and CDR2 is FYNNEI. CDR3 DNA (partial): TGTGCCAGCAGGGACCGGGACAGCGGCAATCAGCCC. Its translation: CASRDRDSGNQP. The complete CDR3 sequence is CASRDRDSGNQPQHF.

Concerning this clone itself: The read terminates 3 residues ahead of where the CDR3 ends, so the germline J gene completes it. V usage is TRBV5-1 and J usage is TRBJ1-2; 7 nucleotides line up with TRBD1. V lost 3 bases and J lost 7; bases outside the gene matches: 6. CDR1 SGHRS and CDR2 YFSETQ come from the germline V gene. The CDR3 totals 13 residues. The CDR3 loop is CASSSDGTAGYTF. The CDR3 bases that were read are TGCGCCAGCAGCTCGGACGGGACAGCTGGC.

On this clone itself: The read terminates 3 residues before the CDR3 end, so the remaining end is supplied by the germline J gene. The V gene is TRBV30, the J gene TRBJ1-4; 7 bases agree with TRBD1. Trimming at V came to 1 base and at J to 5 bases, leaving 7 bases not matched to a gene. This CDR3 comprises 15 residues. Germline assignment: CDR1 GTSNPN and CDR2 SVGIG (reference sequence). CDR3 protein: CAWSGKGAQNEKLFF. The covered CDR3 bases are TGTGCCTGGAGTGGTAAGGGGGCGCAGAATGAAAAA.

As for this clone: The read ends 3 residues shy of where the CDR3 ends; the end is completed using the germline J gene. Other nucleotide sequences from this sample produce the same CDR3. This chain links TRBV7-2 with TRBJ2-7; possible D gene TRBD2, 6 bases. There are 14 residues in the CDR3. V was cut by 3 bases and J by 3 bases, with 12 bases left in between. Per germline, CDR1 SGHTA and CDR2 FQGNSA. The CDR3: CASSLGRGSYEQYF. The DNA read from the CDR3 is TGTGCCAGCAGCTTGGGGCGGGGCAGCTACGAG.

As regards this clone: The sequenced fragment ends 3 residues before the CDR3 boundary, so the rest is inferred from the germline J gene. The chain uses TRBV5-1 and TRBJ1-1; possibly TRBD1 for D (5 bases). Trimming removed 0 bases from V and 4 bases from J, with 10 bases in between. CDR3 length equals 14 residues. The germline gives CDR1 SGHRS, CDR2 YFSETQ. The chain's CDR3 is CASSLELGRTEAFF. The part of the CDR3 DNA that was read is TGCGCCAGCAGCTTGGAGCTGGGGCGCACTGAA.

Remarks on this clone: The read ends 3 residues before the CDR3 terminus; that terminus is restored from the germline J gene. The rearrangement links TRBV2 to TRBJ2-6; D might be TRBD2 (7 bases). The CDR3 totals 15 residues. Deletions cut 8 bases from V and 3 bases from J, with 14 bases between. Germline CDR1 and CDR2: SNHLY and FYNNEI. CDR3 amino acids: CASGRGAGGANVLTF. The covered CDR3 bases are TGTGCCAGCGGACGGGGGGCGGGTGGGGCCAACGTC.

Worth noting for this clone: Read sequence stops 3 residues before the CDR3 end, and the germline J gene provides the missing end. The chain links TRBV5-6 to TRBJ1-2; 9 bases are a match to TRBD1. Germline CDR1 SGHDT, CDR2 YYEEEE. With V trimmed by 4 bases and J by 5 bases, 9 bases remained unmatched. CDR3 length: 15 amino acids. The CDR3 sequence is CASSPGTGSWYGYTF. The part of the CDR3 DNA that was read is TGTGCCAGCAGCCCCGGGACAGGGTCGTGGTATGGC.

Points on this clone: The sequenced fragment ends 3 residues before the CDR3 boundary, so the rest is inferred from the germline J gene. The chain recombines TRBV18 with TRBJ1-5, with D possibly TRBD1 on 5 matching bases. Germline V gene lookup returns CDR1 KGHSH and CDR2 LQKENI. The CDR3 contains 15 residues. Between the trimmed V and J ends, which lost 1 base and 2 bases, there was a span of 9 bases. This CDR3 reads CASSPQGLGNQPQHF. Incomplete CDR3 DNA: TGTGCCAGCTCACCACAGGGGTTGGGCAATCAGCCC.

The sequenced part of the CDR3 DNA is TGTGCCAGCAAAGAAACAGGGGCCTCACCC. Translating it yields CASKETGASP. The CDR3 reads in full as CASKETGASPLHF. This chain links TRBV2 with TRBJ1-6, with TRBD1 matching over 7 bases. The sequenced fragment ends 3 residues before the CDR3 boundary, so the rest is inferred from the germline J gene. CDR3 length: 13 residues. Germline V gene data show CDR1 as SNHLY and CDR2 as FYNNEI. After removal of 7 bases from V and 10 bases from J, the junction contained 7 bases not matched to a gene.

About this clone: The CDR3 end lies 3 residues beyond the end of the read and is filled in from the germline J gene. V and J are TRBV2 and TRBJ2-2, with TRBD1 identical over 11 bases. CDR1 SNHLY and CDR2 FYNNEI come from the germline V gene. The ends lost 2 bases at V and 3 bases at J; junction bases unmatched: 8. The CDR3 is made up of 18 amino acids. CDR3 bases read: TGTGCCAGCAGTGAAAGGGGTAGGGGACAGGGGGACACCGGGGAG. This sequence encodes CASSERGRGQGDTGE. The whole CDR3 region reads CASSERGRGQGDTGELFF.

Of note for this clone: The missing CDR3 end, 3 residues past where the read stops, is filled in from the germline J gene. The genes are TRBV30 and TRBJ2-6; TRBD1 agrees at 7 bases. The germline gives CDR1 GTSNPN, CDR2 SVGIG (reference sequence). CDR3 length: 16 amino acids. Trimming removed 5 bases from V and 2 bases from J; junction bases left unmatched: 9. CDR3 residues: CAWRTEQGPGANVLTF. The part of the CDR3 DNA that was read is TGTGCCTGGCGTACCGAACAGGGGCCTGGGGCCAACGTC.

Notes on this clone: With the read ending 3 residues before the CDR3 end, the germline J gene is used to fill in that end. The V gene is TRBV30, the J gene TRBJ2-7; weak D call: TRBD1 (6 bases). Germline CDR1 and CDR2: GTSNPN and SVGIG (reference sequence). This CDR3 has 13 amino acids. V shed 1 base and J shed 3 bases, with 10 bases lying between them. The sequenced CDR3 bases are TGTGCCTGGAGTGCGGGACAAAACTACGAG. Its protein is CAWSAGQNYE. The CDR3 in its entirety is CAWSAGQNYEQYF.

About this clone: The DNA ends 3 residues before the CDR3 does, and the rest of the CDR3 is filled in from the germline J gene. The rearrangement joins TRBV7-2 to TRBJ1-5; no definite D call. Germline values: CDR1 SGHTA, CDR2 FQGNSA. The CDR3 extends over 14 amino acids. The V end was cut by 1 base, the J end by 7 bases, with 11 bases between. The covered CDR3 bases are TGTGCCAGCAGCTTAGAACGGGGTGCCCAGCCC. It is translated as CASSLERGAQP. The whole CDR3 protein is CASSLERGAQPQHF.

Concerning this clone itself: The observed sequence ends 3 residues before the CDR3 terminus, with the missing tail filled in from the germline J gene. This rearrangement joins TRBV30 to TRBJ2-5; 11 bases fit TRBD1. The CDR3 runs to 14 residues. Germline loops: CDR1 GTSNPN, CDR2 SVGIG (reference sequence). Trimming removed 3 bases from V and 4 bases from J; junction bases left unmatched: 4. The sequenced CDR3 bases are TGTGCCTGGAGCGGGACAGGGGGTCGAGAGACC. Its translation: CAWSGTGGRET. The full CDR3 sequence reads CAWSGTGGRETQYF. Based on the CDR3 plus reference TRBV30 and TRBJ2-5, the full variable domain is SQTIHQWPATLVQPVGSPLSLECTVEGTSNPNLYWYRQAAGRGLQLLFYSVGIGQISSEVPQNLSASRPQDRQFILSSKKLLLSDSGFYLCAWSGTGGRETQYFGPGTRLLVL.

With respect to this clone: Read data end 3 residues before the CDR3 end; the end is taken from the germline J gene. The rearrangement joins TRBV19 to TRBJ1-2, with 7 bases aligning to TRBD1. The CDR3 is 13 amino acids. Germline V gene data show CDR1 as LNHDA and CDR2 as SQIVND (reference sequence). CDR3 DNA (partial): TGTGCCAGTAGTATACTAGGGACAGAGTCC. Its translation: CASSILGTES. The entire CDR3 reads CASSILGTESYTF.

The DNA read from the CDR3 is TGTGCCAGCAGTCTACGGGGGTCCGGCACTGAA. Its protein is CASSLRGSGTE. The CDR3 in its entirety is CASSLRGSGTEAFF. This chain links TRBV2 with TRBJ1-1; the D gene is possibly TRBD1 (5 bases). The CDR3 goes on 3 residues after the read ends, and that part is filled in from the germline J gene. The CDR3 extends over 14 amino acids. Germline V lookup: CDR1 SNHLY, CDR2 FYNNEI. Trimming shortened V by 5 bases and J by 4 bases, and 14 bases separated the two germline ends. Supplemented by reference TRBV2 and TRBJ1-1, the full variable domain reads EPEVTQTPSHQVTQMGQEVILRCVPISNHLYFYWYRQILGQKVEFLVSFYNNEISEKSEIFDDQFSVERPDGSNFTLKIRSTKLEDSAMYFCASSLRGSGTEAFFGQGTRLTVV.

In regard to this clone: The read halts 3 residues ahead of the CDR3 end, with the missing end drawn from the germline J gene. J is TRBJ1-2 and V is TRBV5-4; D is possibly TRBD1 (6 bases). V was cut by 5 bases and J by 4 bases, with 12 bases left in between. The CDR3 spans 13 residues. The germline CDR1 and CDR2 sequences are SGHNT and YYREEE (reference sequence). CDR3 DNA (partial): TGTGCCAGCAGAGAGACAGGCGGCTATGGC. Encoded protein: CASRETGGYG. Given in full, the CDR3 is CASRETGGYGYTF. Drawing the rest from reference TRBV5-4 and TRBJ1-2, the complete variable domain is ETGVTQSPTHLIKTRGQQVTLRCSSQSGHNTVSWYQQALGQGPQFIFQYYREEENGRGNFPPRFSGLQFPNYSSELNVNALELDDSALYLCASRETGGYGYTFGSGTRLTVV.

The sequenced CDR3 bases are TGCGCCACCTCTACGGGGGGGCGAGGCCAGGAGACC. Amino acids: CATSTGGRGQET. The whole CDR3 region reads CATSTGGRGQETQYF. This chain joins TRBV5-1 and TRBJ2-5, with 8 bases that match TRBD2. From the germline J gene comes the end of the CDR3, since the read stops 3 residues before it. The CDR3 length is 15 residues. The germline V gene has CDR1 SGHRS and CDR2 YFSETQ. Unmatched junction bases numbered 15, after V lost 9 bases and J lost 5 bases.

Comment on this clone: Read sequence stops 3 residues before the CDR3 end, and the germline J gene provides the missing end. The chain is built from TRBV29-1 and TRBJ2-2, with D hard to call. Trimming pared 6 bases from V and 4 bases from J, leaving 12 bases between. CDR3 length: 13 amino acids. Germline loops: CDR1 SQVTM, CDR2 ANQGSEA. The CDR3 loop reads CSVRVLLTGELFF. The sequenced part of the CDR3 DNA is TGCAGCGTCCGGGTCCTACTCACCGGGGAG.

In the case of this clone: The read finishes 3 residues shy of the CDR3 end, and the germline J gene is used to complete it. The chain carries TRBV7-9 and TRBJ1-5; D unclear. From germline, CDR1 is SEHNR and CDR2 FQNEAQ (reference sequence). The V end lost 2 bases, the J end lost 8 bases, and 10 bases lay between the germline ends. CDR3 length: 13 residues. The CDR3 is CASSLSILEPQHF. CDR3 bases read: TGTGCCAGCAGCTTATCCATACTTGAGCCC. The variable domain in full, completed from reference TRBV7-9 and TRBJ1-5, reads DTGVSQNPRHKITKRGQNVTFRCDPISEHNRLYWYRQTLGQGPEFLTYFQNEAQLEKSRLLSDRFSAERPKGSFSTLEIQRTEQGDSAMYLCASSLSILEPQHFGDGTRLSIL.